These 10 T cell receptor beta chains originate from one sample sequenced in a study of cytomegalovirus exposure and HLA in healthy donors. The PCR ran on 60 Vbeta and 13 Jbeta primers. Using immunoSEQ multiplex PCR, the repertoire was profiled, and TCRdb retains in-frame clones only, with some absent. The data contain about 190,000 clones, around 90% of them seen just once; the ten biggest clones take up approximately 2%. Sequenced sample: PBMCs. These receptors were taken from a woman aged 18-29 years in good health and CMV-seronegative.

This CDR3 is CASRGHQGPRNTEAFF. DNA of the CDR3: TGTGCCAGCAGAGGCCACCAGGGGCCCCGGAACACTGAAGCTTTCTTT. This rearrangement joins TRBV6-6 to TRBJ1-1; weak D call: TRBD1 (6 bases). The CDR3 length is 16 residues. Trimming cost V 6 bases and J 1 base, with 18 bases left between them. CDR1 is MNHNY and CDR2 is SVGAGI in the germline V gene (reference sequence).

The CDR3 region is CAWSPTDSNQPQHF. Written as DNA, the CDR3 is TGTGCCTGGAGTCCGACAGATAGCAATCAGCCCCAGCATTTT. This sequence joins TRBV30 and TRBJ1-5; possible D gene TRBD1, 5 bases. The germline gives CDR1 GTSNPN, CDR2 SVGIG (reference sequence). The V gene lost 2 bases and the J gene lost 0 bases, with 8 bases spanning the gap. This CDR3 has 14 amino acids. Full variable domain (remainder filled in from reference TRBV30 and TRBJ1-5): SQTIHQWPATLVQPVGSPLSLECTVEGTSNPNLYWYRQAAGRGLQLLFYSVGIGQISSEVPQNLSASRPQDRQFILSSKKLLLSDSGFYLCAWSPTDSNQPQHFGDGTRLSIL.

V gene TRBV19 combines with J gene TRBJ2-7; TRBD2 matches at 10 bases. V dropped 4 bases and J dropped 6; count of bases not matched to a gene: 9. From germline, CDR1 is LNHDA and CDR2 SQIVND (reference sequence). There are 15 residues in the CDR3. The CDR3 region has the DNA TGTGCCAGTAGTAACTTAGCGGGAGGTTCTAGCGAGCAGTACTTC. Encoded protein: CASSNLAGGSSEQYF.

This chain links TRBV7-2 with TRBJ2-7, with a tentative D call TRBD1 (6 bases). CDR1 and CDR2 (germline): SGHTA, FQGNSA. The V gene lost 4 bases and the J gene lost 0 bases, with 7 bases spanning the gap. CDR3 length: 13 amino acids. The CDR3 loop reads CASSYRDSYEQYF. The CDR3 DNA follows: TGTGCCAGCAGCTACAGGGACTCCTACGAGCAGTACTTC.

The rearrangement joins TRBV11-2 to TRBJ1-2; 7 bases fit TRBD1. The CDR3 spans 13 residues. The V segment lost 6 bases and the J segment 4 bases; nucleotides outside the gene matches: 5. Germline CDR1 SGHAT, CDR2 FQNNGV. CDR3 protein: CASSRDSRYGYTF. CDR3 nucleotide sequence: TGTGCCAGCAGTCGGGACAGCCGCTATGGCTACACCTTC.

On this clone: Other DNA sequences in this specimen translate into the identical CDR3. The J gene is TRBJ1-2, the V gene TRBV7-9, with D maybe TRBD1 (5 bases). Germline values: CDR1 SEHNR, CDR2 FQNEAQ (reference sequence). Trimming cost V 6 bases and J 5 bases, with 16 bases left between them. The CDR3 is 14 residues long. The CDR3: CASSSRQTNYGYTF. CDR3 nucleotides: TGTGCCAGCAGTAGTCGACAGACCAATTATGGCTACACCTTC.

The genes are TRBV29-1 and TRBJ2-3; D possibly corresponds to TRBD1 (5 bases). Trimming removed 4 bases from V and 3 bases from J, with 11 bases in between. The CDR3 runs to 13 residues. Germline V gene data show CDR1 as SQVTM and CDR2 as ANQGSEA. CDR3 in amino acids: CSVVGHVTDTQYF. CDR3 sequence (DNA): TGCAGCGTTGTGGGGCACGTTACAGATACGCAGTATTTT.

This sequence joins TRBV20-1 and TRBJ2-1; D perhaps matches TRBD1 (6 bases). Trimming stripped 6 bases from V and 7 bases from J, with 10 bases between. The CDR3 has 11 amino acids. Germline V gene data show CDR1 as DFQATT and CDR2 as SNEGSKA (reference sequence). The CDR3 DNA sequence: TGCAGTGCAATACAGGGAAATGAGCAGTTCTTC. Translation gives CSAIQGNEQFF.

The chain carries TRBV7-6 and TRBJ1-1; a possible D gene is TRBD1 (6 bases). Germline CDR1 SGHVS, CDR2 FNYEAQ. This CDR3 comprises 13 residues. The ends were cut back, 7 bases at V and 10 bases at J, with 19 bases in the middle. The CDR3 DNA reads as TGTGCCAGCATCAAATTGGACAGTTTTGTAGCTTTCTTT. As protein: CASIKLDSFVAFF. Together with reference TRBV7-6 and TRBJ1-1, the CDR3 gives the full variable domain: GAGVSQSPRYKVTKRGQDVALRCDPISGHVSLYWYRQALGQGPEFLTYFNYEAQQDKSGLPNDRFSAERPEGSISTLTIQRTEQRDSAMYRCASIKLDSFVAFFGQGTRLTVV.

A single count supports this clone. This chain uses TRBV28 with TRBJ2-5; 9 nucleotides match TRBD2. The junction had 3 bases not matched to a gene; V was cut back by 2 bases and J by 2 bases. The CDR3 totals 15 residues. The germline V gene has CDR1 MDHEN and CDR2 SYDVKM. Here the CDR3 DNA reads TGTGCCAGCAGTTTACTAGCGGGACTGCAAGAGACCCAGTACTTC. Its translation is CASSLLAGLQETQYF.